Listed below are T cell receptor beta chains from one sample, sequenced in a study of blood T cell repertoires in COVID-19. Using immunoSEQ multiplex PCR, the repertoire was profiled, and TCRdb retains in-frame clones only, with some absent. The sample includes more than 100,000 clones, roughly 84% of them seen just once. Specimen: peripheral blood. Receptors originate from a woman aged 25 to 45 who had recovered from COVID-19. CDR3s include the opening cysteine and the closing phenylalanine or tryptophan. The order of the fields is J gene, clone size, V gene, D gene, CDR3 DNA, CDR3 protein. A D gene is named only where the DNA matches it firmly. Clone sizes are given selectively: once, few, many, or a class where the clone is expanded.

J gene: TRBJ1-5; clone size: .; V gene: TRBV12-5; D gene: .; CDR3 DNA: TGTGCTAGTGGTTTGGAATACAGTTCGGGTTCGTTCCGGGACAATATTCAAAATCAGCCCCAGCATTTT; CDR3 protein: CASGLEYSSGSFRDNIQNQPQHF
J gene: TRBJ1-1; clone size: .; V gene: TRBV2; D gene: .; CDR3 DNA: TGTGCCAGCAGGAGGGAGGTTAACACTGAAGCTTTCTTT; CDR3 protein: CASRREVNTEAFF
J gene: TRBJ1-1; clone size: .; V gene: TRBV10-2; D gene: .; CDR3 DNA: TGCGCCAGCAAAACAACCACGAACACTGAAGCTTTCTTT; CDR3 protein: CASKTTTNTEAFF
J gene: TRBJ2-2; clone size: once; V gene: TRBV19; D gene: TRBD1; CDR3 DNA: TGTGCCAGTGGTAGGCGGGACAGGGTTGCCGGGGAGCTGTTTTTT; CDR3 protein: CASGRRDRVAGELFF
J gene: TRBJ2-5; clone size: .; V gene: TRBV5-1; D gene: .; CDR3 DNA: TGCGCCAGCAGCCCGGAGGAGCGGTACCAAGAGACCCAGTACTTC; CDR3 protein: CASSPEERYQETQYF
J gene: TRBJ1-1; clone size: .; V gene: TRBV4-1; D gene: .; CDR3 DNA: TGCGCCAGCGCTGAAAGCCCGGCGGACACTGAAGCTTTCTTT; CDR3 protein: CASAESPADTEAFF
J gene: TRBJ2-7; clone size: .; V gene: TRBV2; D gene: .; CDR3 DNA: TGTGCCAGCAGCTCTCAGGGTACAATCTACGAGCAGTACTTC; CDR3 protein: CASSSQGTIYEQYF
J gene: TRBJ2-1; clone size: few; V gene: TRBV27; D gene: .; CDR3 DNA: TGTGCCAGCAGTCCGGACACCTCAGGAGTTTACAATGAGCAGTTCTTC; CDR3 protein: CASSPDTSGVYNEQFF
J gene: TRBJ1-1; clone size: once; V gene: TRBV19; D gene: TRBD1; CDR3 DNA: TGTGCCAGTAGTGCCTTGACAGGGGGCACTGAAGCTTTCTTT; CDR3 protein: CASSALTGGTEAFF
J gene: TRBJ2-3; clone size: .; V gene: TRBV11-1; D gene: TRBD2; CDR3 DNA: TGTGCCAGCAGTTTAGATCTGGGACTAGCCGGAGATACGCAGTATTTT; CDR3 protein: CASSLDLGLAGDTQYF
J gene: TRBJ2-7; clone size: .; V gene: TRBV6-5; D gene: .; CDR3 DNA: TGTGCCAGCAGTCCGCAGGGCGGCGAGCAGTACTTC; CDR3 protein: CASSPQGGEQYF
J gene: TRBJ1-1; clone size: .; V gene: TRBV5-4; D gene: TRBD1; CDR3 DNA: TGTGCCAGCAGCCCGGGGACAGGTGGCACTGAAGCTTTCTTT; CDR3 protein: CASSPGTGGTEAFF
J gene: TRBJ2-7; clone size: once; V gene: TRBV7-9; D gene: .; CDR3 DNA: TGTGCCAGCAGCAGCGGGCTGGCGCAGTACTTC; CDR3 protein: CASSSGLAQYF
J gene: TRBJ1-1; clone size: .; V gene: TRBV13; D gene: .; CDR3 DNA: TGTGCCAGCAGCTTAGGACAGTGGAACACTGAAGCTTTCTTT; CDR3 protein: CASSLGQWNTEAFF
J gene: TRBJ1-2; clone size: .; V gene: TRBV5-1; D gene: TRBD1; CDR3 DNA: TGCGCCAGCAGCTTGACAGGGGGTAACTATGGCTACACCTTC; CDR3 protein: CASSLTGGNYGYTF
J gene: TRBJ2-2; clone size: .; V gene: TRBV3-1/TRBV3-2; D gene: .; CDR3 DNA: TGTGCCAGCAGCCGCCGACTTGGGACTGGCCAAGGGGAGCTGTTTTTT; CDR3 protein: CASSRRLGTGQGELFF
J gene: TRBJ1-5; clone size: hyperexpanded; V gene: TRBV6-5; D gene: TRBD1; CDR3 DNA: TGTGCCAGCAGTTACACAGGGGGTCAGCCCCAGCATTTT; CDR3 protein: CASSYTGGQPQHF
J gene: TRBJ2-7; clone size: .; V gene: TRBV2; D gene: .; CDR3 DNA: TGTGCCAGCAGTGAAGCGCGTGAGCAGTACTTC; CDR3 protein: CASSEAREQYF
J gene: TRBJ2-5; clone size: once; V gene: TRBV29-1; D gene: .; CDR3 DNA: TGCAGTGTCCAGGGGCAAGGTGGAGAGACCCAGTACTTC; CDR3 protein: CSVQGQGGETQYF
J gene: TRBJ1-1; clone size: .; V gene: TRBV7-8; D gene: .; CDR3 DNA: TGTGCCAGCAGCTTTGGCGCCAGGGGTGTCACTGAAGCTTTCTTT; CDR3 protein: CASSFGARGVTEAFF
J gene: TRBJ2-1; clone size: .; V gene: TRBV19; D gene: TRBD2; CDR3 DNA: TGTGCCAGTAGTATACTGGGGGTCCCGGGGGGAGGTGAGCAGTTCTTC; CDR3 protein: CASSILGVPGGGEQFF
J gene: TRBJ2-7; clone size: .; V gene: TRBV4-1; D gene: TRBD2; CDR3 DNA: TGCGCCAGCAGCTACCGACTAGCCGGCGAGCAGTACTTC; CDR3 protein: CASSYRLAGEQYF